The entry below describes one T cell receptor beta chain. Its antigen is still unknown. This sample was taken from a study of T cell repertoires in cytomegalovirus infection. Overall study findings and caveats: The ex vivo response was dominated by HLA-C-restricted CMV-specific TCR beta clonotypes.

TCRdb redid the calling of the reads with MiXCR, one entry per CDR3 protein. The repertoire consists of approximately 180,000 distinct CDR3 sequences, with approximately 18% occurring once and the leading ten covering under 30%. V was shortened by 3 bases and J by 4 bases, with 15 bases between the two germline ends. This CDR3 has 16 residues. Germline assignment: CDR1 LNHDA and CDR2 SQIVND (reference sequence). This clonotype was sampled from a human donor in good health (CMV status not recorded). Some clones in this sample may be carry-over from other donors' samples. The specimen sequenced was CD8+ T cells from PBMCs. The gene calls are TRBV19 and TRBJ1-4; no definite D call. CDR3 residues: CASSIGITTFNEKLFF. CDR3 in DNA: TGTGCCAGTAGTATTGGGATCACCACCTTTAATGAAAAACTGTTTTTT.